The 27 T cell receptor beta chains below all came from one sample that was sequenced in a study of blood T cells in healthy people across ages (dated by TCRdb to about 2015). The method was 5' RACE. Sequencing instrument: Illumina HiSeq 2500. A second PCR of about 6 to 11 cycles was performed with a sample-barcoded 5' primer and a J-beta primer mix. TCRdb took the public reads, trimmed them with fastp at Q25, ran MiXCR for clone calling and kept in-frame beta chains. Every CDR3 protein is listed once, alongside the most common genes and DNA of its rows. The table for this sample lists about 1 million distinct CDR3 sequences; roughly 24% of them were counted only once. The ten top clones hold 0.65% to 0.75% of the sample. A further study also used this sample, focusing on T cells of mothers and their children.

The sample consisted of blood. These receptors originate from a girl aged 2-15 years in good health.

The chain links TRBV5-1 to TRBJ2-5; TRBD1 might be the D (7 bases). Germline loops: CDR1 SGHRS, CDR2 YFSETQ. CDR3 size: 14 residues. V lost 4 bases and J 4 bases, leaving 14 bases between the germline ends. CDR3 sequence: CASSPGDSRETQYF. The CDR3 DNA is TGCGCCAGCAGCCCGGGGGACAGCCGAGAGACCCAGTACTTC.

The J gene is TRBJ2-7, the V gene TRBV28; weak D call: TRBD2 (7 bases). The CDR3 has 17 residues. V was cut by 5 bases and J by 0 bases, with 20 bases left in between. Germline-derived CDR1 and CDR2 are MDHEN and SYDVKM. CDR3 coding DNA: TGTGCCAGCAGTACAGGGACTACCGTTGAGAGCTCCTACGAGCAGTACTTC. This translates into CASSTGTTVESSYEQYF. The entire variable domain, with the rest obtained from reference TRBV28 and TRBJ2-7, is as follows: DVKVTQSSRYLVKRTGEKVFLECVQDMDHENMFWYRQDPGLGLRLIYFSYDVKMKEKGDIPEGYSVSREKKERFSLILESASTNQTSMYLCASSTGTTVESSYEQYFGPGTRLTVT.

This sequence joins TRBV5-6 and TRBJ2-1, with D maybe TRBD1 (7 bases). Germline V gene sequence: CDR1 SGHDT, CDR2 YYEEEE. Trimming left V 6 bases short and J 4 bases short, with 29 bases between. There are 19 residues in the CDR3. As DNA, the CDR3 is TGTGCCAGCACCTACCTGATCGTGGTTGGGGGGACAGATTACAATGAGCAGTTCTTC. Translation gives CASTYLIVVGGTDYNEQFF.

The chain combines TRBV28 with TRBJ2-2, with TRBD1 identical over 7 bases. CDR1 is MDHEN, CDR2 SYDVKM, per germline. V lost 5 bases and J lost 3; bases outside the gene matches: 12. The CDR3 spans 17 residues. Here the CDR3 DNA reads TGTGCCAGCAGTCCCCAACGCAGGGGGTCCCACACCGGGGAGCTGTTTTTT. Residues: CASSPQRRGSHTGELFF.

The chain has TRBV3-1 and TRBJ2-3; 7 bases match TRBD1. This CDR3 region has 16 residues. The germline CDR1 and CDR2 sequences are LGHDT and YNNKEL (reference sequence). V gave up 2 bases and J gave up 2 bases; unmatched junction bases: 7. This CDR3 reads CASSQIRDSYTDTQYF. CDR3 nucleotide sequence: TGTGCCAGCAGCCAAATACGGGACAGCTACACAGATACGCAGTATTTT.

This chain joins TRBV5-6 and TRBJ1-5; D is uncertain. CDR1 is SGHDT and CDR2 is YYEEEE in the germline V gene. V was shortened by 6 bases and J by 4 bases, with 29 bases between the two germline ends. CDR3 length: 19 residues. The CDR3 coding sequence is TGTGCCAGCATCAAACCGTGGCCGGGCCCCGAAAATTCTAATCAGCCCCAGCATTTT. It is translated as CASIKPWPGPENSNQPQHF.

There are a few counts of this clonotype. This chain joins TRBV25-1 and TRBJ1-2; TRBD1 matches at 7 bases. The V gene end was trimmed by 4 bases and the J gene end by 6 bases; junction bases not matched to a gene: 5. The CDR3 loop spans 13 amino acids. Germline CDR1 MGHDK, CDR2 SYGVNS. The CDR3, as DNA: TGTGCCAGCAGTGGACAGGGCTATGATGGCTACACCTTC. Amino acids: CASSGQGYDGYTF.

The genes are TRBV20-1 and TRBJ2-6; 7 bases map to TRBD2. Germline values: CDR1 DFQATT, CDR2 SNEGSKA (reference sequence). This CDR3 is built from 15 residues. V lost 0 bases to trimming and J lost 2 bases; unmatched junction nucleotides: 1. The CDR3 DNA reads as TGCAGTGCTAGAGATGGGGGGGCTGGGGCCAACGTCCTGACTTTC. As protein: CSARDGGAGANVLTF.

The chain employs TRBV7-9 and TRBJ2-7, with 12 bases lining up with TRBD1. This CDR3 spans 13 amino acids. V dropped 4 bases and J dropped 7; count of bases not matched to a gene: 2. From germline, CDR1 is SEHNR and CDR2 FQNEAQ (reference sequence). CDR3 DNA sequence: TGTGCCAGCAGCTGGGACAGGGGGCAAGAGCAGTACTTC. Translation gives CASSWDRGQEQYF.

The chain carries TRBV11-2 and TRBJ1-3, with D possibly TRBD1 on 6 matching bases. CDR3 length: 14 residues. Germline V gives CDR1 SGHAT, CDR2 FQNNGV. Trimming pared 6 bases from V and 4 bases from J, leaving 13 bases between. In DNA, the CDR3 is TGTGCCAGCAGTTCTCCCGGGACAGGAAACACCATATATTTT. This gives the protein CASSSPGTGNTIYF.

This clonotype has just a few counts. The genes are TRBV12-3 or TRBV12-4 and TRBJ2-7, with D hard to call. The V gene lost 6 bases and the J gene lost 5 bases, with 8 bases spanning the gap. This CDR3 has 11 residues. The CDR3 nucleotides are TGTGCCAGCAGCTCGCTGGACGAGCAGTACTTC. Protein sequence: CASSSLDEQYF.

This clonotype was seen only a few times. The chain has TRBV12-3 or TRBV12-4 and TRBJ1-6; D remains ambiguous. Between the trimmed V and J ends, which lost 8 bases and 7 bases, there was a span of 15 bases. This CDR3 is 14 amino acids long. CDR3 amino acids: CASSLGERNSPLHF. Written as DNA, the CDR3 is TGTGCCAGCTCCCTAGGAGAGCGGAATTCACCCCTCCACTTT.

The chain uses TRBV20-1 and TRBJ2-3; 7 bases align to TRBD2. Germline V CDR1 and CDR2: DFQATT, SNEGSKA (reference sequence). The length of the CDR3 is 13 residues. With 5 bases clipped from V and 3 bases from J, the junction kept 5 bases outside the gene matches. The CDR3 DNA sequence: TGCAGTGCTCCGCCCGGGGGGACAGATACGCAGTATTTT. Protein sequence: CSAPPGGTDTQYF.

The J gene is TRBJ2-5, the V gene TRBV3-1, with D unclear. This CDR3 has 15 residues. V dropped 0 bases and J dropped 0 bases, with 8 bases sitting between them. Germline V gene lookup returns CDR1 LGHDT and CDR2 YNNKEL (reference sequence). The DNA for the CDR3 is TGTGCCAGCAGCCAAGATCTTGACAACCAAGAGACCCAGTACTTC. It is translated as CASSQDLDNQETQYF.

At least ten counts were recorded for this clonotype. The chain links TRBV6-4 to TRBJ2-5; the match to TRBD2 covers 13 bases. CDR3 size: 15 residues. The germline CDR1 and CDR2 sequences are MRHNA and SNTAGT. V was clipped by 3 bases and J by 4 bases; unmatched bases: 2. This chain's CDR3 is CASSETSGGRETQYF. In DNA form, the CDR3 reads TGTGCCAGCAGTGAGACTAGCGGGGGGAGAGAGACCCAGTACTTC.

This clonotype appeared a few times. This chain links TRBV29-1 with TRBJ1-1; the D is unclear. Germline lookup yields CDR1 SQVTM and CDR2 ANQGSEA. The CDR3 spans 12 residues. The V end lost 5 bases, the J end lost 4 bases, and 11 bases lay between the germline ends. CDR3 sequence: CSVYRGGTEAFF. The DNA for the CDR3 is TGCAGCGTTTACCGCGGTGGCACTGAAGCTTTCTTT.

J is TRBJ2-1 and V is TRBV7-3; weak D call: TRBD2 (6 bases). The CDR3 totals 13 residues. The germline gives CDR1 SGHTA, CDR2 FQGTGA. V was cut by 2 bases and J by 8 bases, with 10 bases left in between. The CDR3 coding sequence is TGTGCCAGCAGCTTACTTTGGGGGGATGAGCAGTTCTTC. As protein: CASSLLWGDEQFF.

This clonotype was seen more than once but under ten times. Germline and junction disagree at one end, which may indicate a read error. The V and J genes are TRBV4-2 and TRBJ1-2; D is unresolved. Germline V gene lookup returns CDR1 LGHNA and CDR2 YNFKEQ. The CDR3 loop spans 14 amino acids. The DNA of the CDR3 is TGTGCCGGCAGCCAAGACGTGGATAACTATGGCTACACCTTC. This translates into CAGSQDVDNYGYTF.

This clonotype has a handful of counts. The chain links TRBV27 to TRBJ2-5; 11 nucleotides agree with TRBD2. The germline V gene encodes CDR1 MNHEY and CDR2 SMNVEV (reference sequence). The J segment lost 5 bases and the V segment lost 3 bases, leaving 14 bases of the junction unmatched. This CDR3 has 18 amino acids. The CDR3 is CASSFGVAGGVGLETQYF. CDR3 nucleotides: TGTGCCAGCAGTTTTGGAGTAGCGGGAGGGGTGGGGTTGGAGACCCAGTACTTC.

The chain recombines TRBV4-3 with TRBJ2-7; 7 bases line up with TRBD1. Trimming took 3 bases from V and 1 from J; bases not matched to a gene: 3. CDR3 size: 14 residues. The germline V gene encodes CDR1 LGHNA and CDR2 YSLEER. The CDR3 DNA reads as TGCGCCAGCAGCCAGTGGACAGGTTCCTACGAGCAGTACTTC. The encoded protein is CASSQWTGSYEQYF.

Only a few counts were recorded for this clonotype. This sequence joins TRBV28 and TRBJ2-3; D call uncertain. This CDR3 contains 13 residues. Germline loops: CDR1 MDHEN, CDR2 SYDVKM. V was pared by 4 bases and J by 4 bases, with 9 bases between. CDR3 sequence: CASSSLKADTQYF. In nucleotides, the CDR3 is TGTGCCAGCAGTTCTCTAAAAGCAGATACGCAGTATTTT.

Turning to this clonotype: A much larger clone differs from this one at a single base, so this may be a read error. The gene calls are TRBV7-9 and TRBJ2-5; D is perhaps TRBD1 or TRBD2 (5 bases each). This CDR3 is built from 12 residues. Germline lookup yields CDR1 SEHNR and CDR2 FQNEAQ (reference sequence). CDR3 DNA: TGTGCCAGCAGTCAGGTGGGGGAGATCCAGTACTTC. It specifies CASSQVGEIQYF.

V usage is TRBV4-1 and J usage is TRBJ1-1; tentative D call: TRBD1 (6 bases). The CDR3 runs to 17 residues. Trimming cost V 0 bases and J 10 bases, with 24 bases left between them. The germline V gene has CDR1 MGHRA and CDR2 YSYEKL. The CDR3 bases are TGCGCCAGCAGCCAAGATCCCCTAGGGGGTGGGGGGCTTGGAGCTTTCTTT. This codes for CASSQDPLGGGGLGAFF.

This clonotype has more than one count but fewer than ten. The chain recombines TRBV7-3 with TRBJ1-3, with D uncertain. The CDR3 runs 15 residues. The germline gives CDR1 SGHTA, CDR2 FQGTGA. V lost 2 bases to trimming and J lost 4 bases, with 12 bases between them. CDR3 residues: CASSLDVSGGNTIYF. In nucleotides, the CDR3 is TGTGCCAGCAGCTTAGACGTCTCGGGGGGAAACACCATATATTTT.

The CDR3 DNA sequence: TGTGCCAGCAGCTTGATTTCCGAGCAGTACTTC. Translated: CASSLISEQYF. The chain couples TRBV5-6 to TRBJ2-7; D unresolved. CDR3 size: 11 residues. Germline CDR1 reads SGHDT; CDR2 reads YYEEEE. V dropped 1 base and J dropped 6 bases, with 5 bases sitting between them.

V gene TRBV20-1 combines with J gene TRBJ2-5, with TRBD2 matching 10 bases. CDR3 length: 16 amino acids. CDR1 and CDR2 from the germline V gene are DFQATT and SNEGSKA (reference sequence). V shed 6 bases, J shed 4 bases, and the junction held 14 bases outside the gene matches. CDR3 sequence (DNA): TGCAGTGCCCGAACGGCTAGCGGGGGCTTTGGAGAGACCCAGTACTTC. Protein sequence: CSARTASGGFGETQYF.

Only a few counts were recorded for this clonotype. The gene calls are TRBV11-1 and TRBJ2-5; 8 bases map to TRBD1. The assigned J gene may be wrong: the sequence end matches TRBJ2-7 better. There are 15 residues in the CDR3. Germline CDR1 reads SGHAT; CDR2 reads FQDESV (reference sequence). CDR3: CASSFTGTGPYEQYF. CDR3 sequence (DNA): TGTGCCAGCAGCTTTACCGGGACAGGTCCCTACGAGCAGTACTTC.